This T cell receptor (beta chain) stems from a study of blood T cell repertoires in COVID-19. Overall study context: The cDNA or gDNA used as material had been derived from T cells, B-cell-depleted T cells, or PBMCs.

This CDR3 is built from 16 residues. Germline CDR1 GTSNPN, CDR2 SVGIG (reference sequence). Germline trimming cut 2 bases from V and 10 bases from J; bases unmatched to any gene: 12. Assay used: immunoSEQ multiplex PCR; TCRdb lists only in-frame clones, some missing. Of approximately 170,000 clones listed, around four fifths were seen once; the top ten hold 6% to 8.5%. The table lists this clone with a few counts. The receptor's source is a woman aged 70-85 years with COVID-19, enrolled during active disease. Sequenced input: peripheral blood. This chain joins TRBV30 and TRBJ2-1, with 12 bases matching TRBD2. The CDR3 DNA follows: TGTGCCTGGAGTCCCCTGGTGACTAGCGGGAGTCTGGAGCAGTTCTTC. The encoded protein is CAWSPLVTSGSLEQFF. Together with reference TRBV30 and TRBJ2-1, the CDR3 gives the full variable domain: SQTIHQWPATLVQPVGSPLSLECTVEGTSNPNLYWYRQAAGRGLQLLFYSVGIGQISSEVPQNLSASRPQDRQFILSSKKLLLSDSGFYLCAWSPLVTSGSLEQFFGPGTRLTVL.